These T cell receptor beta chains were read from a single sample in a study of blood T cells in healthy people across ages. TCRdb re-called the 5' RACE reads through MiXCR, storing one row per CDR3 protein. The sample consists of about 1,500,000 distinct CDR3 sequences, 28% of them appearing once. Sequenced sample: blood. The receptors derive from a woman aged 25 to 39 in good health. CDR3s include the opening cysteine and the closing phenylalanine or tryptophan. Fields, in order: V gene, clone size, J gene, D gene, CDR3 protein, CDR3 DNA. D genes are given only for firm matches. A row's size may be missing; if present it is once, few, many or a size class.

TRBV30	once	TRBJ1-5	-	CAWSAGQTNQPRHF	TGTGCCTGGAGCGCTGGACAGACCAATCAGCCCCGGCATTTT
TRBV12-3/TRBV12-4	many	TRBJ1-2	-	CASSFSNIDSYYGYTF	TGTGCCAGCAGTTTTTCTAATATAGACAGTTACTATGGCTACACCTTC
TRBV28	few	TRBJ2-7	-	CASSLWIGSSYEQYF	TGTGCCAGCAGTTTATGGATAGGGAGCTCCTACGAGCAGTACTTC
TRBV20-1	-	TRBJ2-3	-	CSARDTTYDTDTQYF	TGCAGTGCTAGAGATACCACCTACGACACAGATACGCAGTATTTT
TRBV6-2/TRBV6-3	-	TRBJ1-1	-	CAGSNPGRGNTEAFF	TGTGCCGGCAGTAACCCGGGACGGGGGAACACTGAAGCTTTCTTT
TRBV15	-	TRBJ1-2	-	CATSRVEVRSYGYTF	TGTGCCACCAGCAGAGTGGAGGTACGGTCCTATGGCTACACCTTC
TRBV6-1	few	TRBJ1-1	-	CASSPDTGVNTEAFF	TGTGCCAGCAGTCCGGACACGGGAGTGAACACTGAAGCTTTCTTT
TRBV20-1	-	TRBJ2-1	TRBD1	CSAPRQGRDNEQFF	TGCAGTGCTCCTAGACAGGGCCGCGACAATGAGCAGTTCTTC
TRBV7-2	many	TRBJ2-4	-	CASSPSKGNIQYF	TGTGCCAGCAGCCCAAGCAAGGGAAACATTCAGTACTTC
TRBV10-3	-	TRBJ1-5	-	CATTSGGRVNQPQHF	TGTGCCACCACGAGCGGGGGCAGGGTCAATCAGCCCCAGCATTTT
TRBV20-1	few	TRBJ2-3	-	CSARELRVSTDTQYF	TGCAGTGCTAGAGAGTTACGGGTGAGCACAGATACGCAGTATTTT
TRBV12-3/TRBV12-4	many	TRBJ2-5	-	CASSSSGGKETQYF	TGTGCCAGCAGTTCAAGCGGCGGAAAAGAGACCCAGTACTTC
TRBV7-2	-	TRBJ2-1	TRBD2	CASAFRGRGGNNEQFF	TGTGCCAGCGCCTTTCGCGGGAGAGGTGGGAACAATGAGCAGTTCTTC
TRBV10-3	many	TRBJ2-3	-	CAISDGTVTDTQYF	TGTGCCATCAGTGACGGGACTGTCACAGATACGCAGTATTTT
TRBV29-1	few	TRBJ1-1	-	CSVGGLLNTEAFF	TGCAGCGTGGGGGGGCTTCTGAACACTGAAGCTTTCTTT
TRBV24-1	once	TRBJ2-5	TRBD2	CATSEPGGLETQYF	TGTGCCACCAGTGAGCCGGGAGGCTTAGAGACCCAGTACTTC
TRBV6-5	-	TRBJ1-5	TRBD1	CASSYQYRGRIGNQPQHF	TGTGCCAGCAGTTACCAATACAGGGGGCGGATAGGCAATCAGCCCCAGCATTTT
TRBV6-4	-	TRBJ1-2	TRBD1	CASSDPPGQGYYGYTF	TGTGCCAGCAGTGACCCGCCGGGACAGGGCTACTATGGCTACACCTTC
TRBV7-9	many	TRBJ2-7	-	CASSPSGSGDEQYF	TGTGCCAGCAGCCCCTCCGGGAGTGGGGACGAGCAGTACTTC
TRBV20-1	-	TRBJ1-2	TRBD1	CSAKALQGGYGYTF	TGCAGTGCTAAAGCACTACAGGGGGGCTATGGCTACACCTTC
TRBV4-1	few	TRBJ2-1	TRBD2	CASSQPLAGDYNEQFF	TGCGCCAGCAGCCAACCGCTAGCGGGGGACTACAATGAGCAGTTCTTC